This T cell receptor beta chain is drawn from a study of blood T cell repertoires in COVID-19. Overall study: Specimens from acute and convalescent COVID-19 originated in the United States, Italy and Spain.

Trimming stripped 5 bases from V and 5 bases from J, with 17 bases between. CDR1 SGHKS and CDR2 YYEKEE come from the germline V gene (reference sequence). The CDR3 is 15 amino acids. Some clones are missing from TCRdb's copy, which holds only in-frame ones; the method was immunoSEQ multiplex PCR. This sample has about 480,000 clones, with roughly 90% found just once. The V gene is TRBV5-5, the J gene TRBJ2-1; perhaps TRBD2 as D (6 bases). The TCR originated in a woman aged 40-49 years who had recovered from COVID-19. Sample: PBMCs or T cells enriched from blood (not recorded which). The CDR3 DNA reads as TGTGCCAGCAGTCCTTCCTGGGGACTTCACAATGAGCAGTTCTTC. Residues: CASSPSWGLHNEQFF. Filled out from reference TRBV5-5 and TRBJ2-1, the complete variable domain reads DAGVTQSPTHLIKTRGQQVTLRCSPISGHKSVSWYQQVLGQGPQFIFQYYEKEERGRGNFPDRFSARQFPNYSSELNVNALLLGDSALYLCASSPSWGLHNEQFFGPGTRLTVL.